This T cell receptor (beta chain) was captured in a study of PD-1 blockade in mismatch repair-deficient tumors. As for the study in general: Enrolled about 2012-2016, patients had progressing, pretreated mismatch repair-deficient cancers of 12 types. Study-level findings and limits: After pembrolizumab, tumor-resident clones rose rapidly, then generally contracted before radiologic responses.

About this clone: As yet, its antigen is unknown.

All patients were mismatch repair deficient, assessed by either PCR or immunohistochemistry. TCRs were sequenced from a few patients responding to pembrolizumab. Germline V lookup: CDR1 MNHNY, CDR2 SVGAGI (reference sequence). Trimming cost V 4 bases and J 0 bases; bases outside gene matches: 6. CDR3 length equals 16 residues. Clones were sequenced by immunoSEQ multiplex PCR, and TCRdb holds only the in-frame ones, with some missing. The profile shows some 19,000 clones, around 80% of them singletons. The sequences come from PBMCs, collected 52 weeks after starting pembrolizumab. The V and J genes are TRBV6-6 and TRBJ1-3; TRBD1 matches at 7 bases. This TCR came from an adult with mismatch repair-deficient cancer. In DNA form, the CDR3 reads TGTGCCAGCAGTTCAGGGGGTTTCCTCTCTGGAAACACCATATATTTT. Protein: CASSSGGFLSGNTIYF.